The rows below give T cell receptor beta chains drawn from one sample of a study of cytomegalovirus exposure and HLA in healthy donors. Assay: immunoSEQ multiplex PCR; the TCRdb copy retains only in-frame clones and omits some. Listed are approximately 150,000 clones; 2.2% falls within the top ten. The sequencing input was PBMCs. Receptor source: a woman younger than 35 in good health and CMV-seronegative. The CDR3 runs from the conserved cysteine through the conserved F or W. Each record gives: V gene, D gene, J gene, CDR3 DNA, CDR3 protein. A D gene is named only where the DNA matches it firmly.

>TRBV11-2|TRBD2|TRBJ2-1
TGTGCCAGCAGCTTGAGGACTAGCGGGAATCCGTTCTTC
CASSLRTSGNPFF
>TRBV5-1|TRBD1|TRBJ2-7
TGCGCCAGCAGCTCTCAGGGGGCGAAGCAGTACTTC
CASSSQGAKQYF
>TRBV6-5|TRBD1|TRBJ1-1
TGTGCCAGCAGTACTACTGGACAGGTCAAGGCGGCTTTCTTT
CASSTTGQVKAAFF
>TRBV7-6|TRBD2|TRBJ2-1
TGTGCCAGCAGCTTGGGACTAGCGGGAGATGAGCAGTTCTTC
CASSLGLAGDEQFF
>TRBV7-8|NA|TRBJ2-7
TGTGCCAGCAGCTTAGAATCCGGGTGGTACGAGCAGTACTTC
CASSLESGWYEQYF
>TRBV2|TRBD2|TRBJ2-2
TGTGCCGCGGGGGGGAACACCGGGGAGCTGTTTTTT
CAAGGNTGELFF
>TRBV9|NA|TRBJ2-1
TGTGCCAGCAGCCGACTAGACAATGAGCAGTTCTTC
CASSRLDNEQFF
>TRBV5-6|NA|TRBJ1-1
TGTGCCAGCAGCCCTCAGGGAGGGCCCAACACTGAAGCTTTCTTT
CASSPQGGPNTEAFF
>TRBV7-8|NA|TRBJ1-5
TGTGCCAGCAGCTTGGCAGGGAGGAATCAGCCCCAGCATTTT
CASSLAGRNQPQHF
>TRBV27|NA|TRBJ1-5
TGTGCCAGCAGTTTACTAGCGGGTAGCAATCAGCCCCAGCATTTT
CASSLLAGSNQPQHF
>TRBV6-6|NA|TRBJ1-1
TGTGCCAGCAACCAGGGGAACACTGAAGCTTTCTTT
CASNQGNTEAFF
>TRBV29-1|TRBD1|TRBJ2-2
TGCAGCGTTACGGGACAGGGGGTCGGGGAGCTGTTTTTT
CSVTGQGVGELFF
>TRBV28|NA|TRBJ2-6
TGTGCCAGCAGGCCTGAGACAGGTAAAACTTCTGGGGCCAACGTCCTGACTTTC
CASRPETGKTSGANVLTF
>TRBV5-4|TRBD2|TRBJ2-1
TGTGCCAGCAGCGTTAGCGGGAGGCCCTACAATGAGCAGTTCTTC
CASSVSGRPYNEQFF
>TRBV9|TRBD2|TRBJ2-5
TGTGCCAGCAGCCCCCCGGGACTAGCGGGAGAGACCCAGTACTTC
CASSPPGLAGETQYF
>TRBV7-6|TRBD2|TRBJ2-4
TGTGCAAGCACCGGGGGGGAGGTCGCGAGCGGGCGCAAATTTGCCAAAAACATTCAGTACTTC
CASTGGEVASGRKFAKNIQYF
>TRBV5-1|TRBD1|TRBJ1-2
TGCGCCAGCAGCTATGGGACAGCGCAAAACTATGGCTACACCTTC
CASSYGTAQNYGYTF
>TRBV2|NA|TRBJ2-7
TGTGCCAGCAGTGATGTAGAAAGCTCCTACGAGCAGTACTTC
CASSDVESSYEQYF